The 21 T cell receptor beta chains given below trace back to one sample, sequenced in a study of T cell repertoires in cytomegalovirus infection. No antigen has been identified for these receptors. TCRdb redid the calling of the reads with MiXCR, one entry per CDR3 protein. Here the sample spans about a million distinct CDR3 sequences, roughly 30% being singletons. The sample in question was cultured CD8+ T cells from PBMCs, obtained from culture after CMV antigen stimulation. These receptors were taken from a human donor in good health (CMV status not recorded). Some clones in this sample may be carry-over from other donors' samples.

The chain couples TRBV12-3 or TRBV12-4 to TRBJ2-5; D unclear. This CDR3 has 13 amino acids. With 5 bases removed from V and 1 base from J, the gap between germline ends came to 8 bases. The CDR3 is CASSTTVQETQYF. CDR3 bases: TGTGCCAGCAGTACAACGGTCCAAGAGACCCAGTACTTC.

The rearrangement links TRBV27 to TRBJ2-1; D is unclear. V was trimmed by 6 bases and J by 7 bases, leaving 10 bases between them. The germline V gene encodes CDR1 MNHEY and CDR2 SMNVEV (reference sequence). This CDR3 has 12 residues. CDR3 loop: CASSEGWNEQFF. CDR3 sequence (DNA): TGTGCCAGCAGCGAAGGTTGGAATGAGCAGTTCTTC.

The rearrangement joins TRBV28 to TRBJ1-4; D gene uncertain. The CDR3 consists of 18 residues. Germline CDR1 reads MDHEN; CDR2 reads SYDVKM. Trimming cost V 5 bases and J 4 bases, with 23 bases left between them. The CDR3 DNA reads as TGTGCCAGCAGTCCAATACGCGGTTCGGAGGTTGATAATGAAAAACTGTTTTTT. This gives the protein CASSPIRGSEVDNEKLFF.

With respect to this clonotype: At one end, the junction sequence differs from germline, possibly due to a read error. V and J are TRBV5-3 and TRBJ1-5; no clear D. TRBV5-3 is noted as an ORF with a role that remains uncertain. CDR3 length equals 14 residues. The CDR3 is CASSSDISNQPQHF. The CDR3, as DNA: TGTGCCAGCAGCTCCGACATCAGCAATCAGCCCCAGCATTTT.

The V gene is TRBV20-1, the J gene TRBJ1-3; D uncertain. Germline CDR1 is DFQATT and CDR2 is SNEGSKA (reference sequence). Trimming shortened V by 0 bases and J by 0 bases, and 9 bases separated the two germline ends. CDR3 length equals 15 residues. CDR3 sequence: CSARDIRSSGNTIYF. The CDR3 DNA sequence: TGCAGTGCTAGAGATATAAGGAGCTCTGGAAACACCATATATTTT.

This chain links TRBV12-3 or TRBV12-4 with TRBJ1-5, with 8 positions matching TRBD1. Trimming took 8 bases from V and 8 from J; bases not matched to a gene: 5. The CDR3 contains 12 residues. The CDR3 bases are TGTGCCAGCGGACAGGGTGAAGAGCCCCAGCATTTT. This translates into CASGQGEEPQHF.

J is TRBJ2-7 and V is TRBV20-1; D is possibly TRBD1 (7 bases). Looked up from germline, CDR1 is DFQATT and CDR2 is SNEGSKA (reference sequence). Trimming took 0 bases from V and 1 from J, leaving 16 bases between them. CDR3 length equals 16 residues. CDR3 in amino acids: CSARDPGPGGSYEQYV. CDR3 DNA sequence: TGCAGTGCTAGAGATCCGGGGCCAGGGGGGTCCTACGAGCAGTACGTC.

This rearrangement joins TRBV6-9 to TRBJ1-1; D is unclear. The CDR3 consists of 13 residues. V was pared by 7 bases and J by 10 bases, with 19 bases between. Germline V gene lookup returns CDR1 MNHGY and CDR2 SVAAGI. CDR3 nucleotide sequence: TGTGCCAGCATTTGGCTGGTGCTGAAGAGAGCTTTCTTT. Its translation: CASIWLVLKRAFF.

In this sample, this clonotype turned up many times. This chain connects TRBV7-2 to TRBJ2-7; the D is unclear. The germline CDR1 and CDR2 sequences are SGHTA and FQGNSA. The CDR3 has 16 amino acids. V was cut by 2 bases and J by 4 bases, with 18 bases left in between. The CDR3 coding sequence is TGTGCCAGCAGCTTACAAGGTTCAACTAATCCATACGAGCAGTACTTC. Its protein product is CASSLQGSTNPYEQYF.

The chain combines TRBV4-1 with TRBJ2-2; no reliable D call. The germline V and J ends were trimmed by 0 bases and 13 bases, with 9 bases remaining between them. This CDR3 comprises 12 residues. Germline V gives CDR1 MGHRA, CDR2 YSYEKL. The CDR3 DNA reads TGCGCCAGCAGCCAAGATGCCTGGGGGCTGTTTTTT. It codes for CASSQDAWGLFF.

The chain is built from TRBV6-1 and TRBJ2-3, with D tentatively TRBD1 or TRBD2 (6 bases each). The CDR3 totals 14 residues. CDR1 is MNHNS and CDR2 is SASEGT in the germline V gene. Trimming took 7 bases from V and 0 from J, leaving 11 bases between them. CDR3 amino acids: CASMGGSSTDTQYF. The CDR3 coding sequence is TGTGCCAGCATGGGGGGCAGCAGCACAGATACGCAGTATTTT.

This clonotype was recorded many times. The rearrangement uses TRBV7-2 and TRBJ2-3; 7 bases fit TRBD2. J gave up 0 bases and V 5 bases, and 8 bases lay outside the gene matches. This CDR3 spans 16 amino acids. The germline V gene has CDR1 SGHTA and CDR2 FQGNSA. The CDR3 sequence is CASSPGAGLSTDTQYF. DNA of the CDR3: TGTGCCAGCAGCCCTGGAGCGGGGCTAAGCACAGATACGCAGTATTTT.

This clonotype was counted between two and nine times. The chain uses TRBV6-6 and TRBJ2-3; D is perhaps TRBD2 (6 bases). The CDR3 runs to 16 residues. The germline gives CDR1 MNHNY, CDR2 SVGAGI (reference sequence). Trimming removed 5 bases from V and 6 bases from J, with 21 bases in between. DNA for the CDR3: TGTGCCAGCAGTATCCCCGGGACTCCTTTTTCGGATACGCAGTATTTT. Translating gives CASSIPGTPFSDTQYF.

This clonotype was counted only a few times. V is TRBV7-9 and J is TRBJ2-5, with TRBD1 matching 9 bases. This CDR3 has 16 residues. Unmatched junction bases numbered 5, after V lost 1 base and J lost 2 bases. Germline loops: CDR1 SEHNR, CDR2 FQNEAQ (reference sequence). The CDR3 DNA is TGTGCCAGCAGCTTAGTTGGGACAGGGACTCAAGAGACCCAGTACTTC. Protein: CASSLVGTGTQETQYF.

The chain joins TRBV9 to TRBJ2-7; the match to TRBD2 covers 7 bases. The germline CDR1 and CDR2 sequences are SGDLS and YYNGEE. The CDR3 loop spans 13 amino acids. V was clipped by 0 bases and J by 6 bases; unmatched bases: 3. The chain's CDR3 is CASSVATGGEQYF. CDR3 nucleotide sequence: TGTGCCAGCAGCGTAGCTACGGGGGGCGAGCAGTACTTC. The variable domain in full, with the rest retrieved from reference TRBV9 and TRBJ2-7, is DSGVTQTPKHLITATGQRVTLRCSPRSGDLSVYWYQQSLDQGLQFLIQYYNGEERAKGNILERFSAQQFPDLHSELNLSSLELGDSALYFCASSVATGGEQYFGPGTRLTVT.

Only one count was recorded for this clonotype. It is likely a read error, because the conserved phenylalanine at the end of the CDR3 is missing. The chain is built from TRBV7-6 and TRBJ2-5; D remains ambiguous. The germline V gene encodes CDR1 SGHVS and CDR2 FNYEAQ. This CDR3 has 12 amino acids. Trimming cost V 6 bases and J 7 bases, with 12 bases left between them. The CDR3: CASSDDPRTQYS. The CDR3 coding sequence is TGTGCCAGCAGTGACGATCCCAGGACCCAGTACTCC.

This chain connects TRBV20-1 to TRBJ1-1; 8 bases agree with TRBD1. Trimming removed 0 bases from V and 7 bases from J; junction bases left unmatched: 7. Germline V gene lookup returns CDR1 DFQATT and CDR2 SNEGSKA (reference sequence). CDR3 length: 14 amino acids. The CDR3 DNA follows: TGCAGTGCTAGAGACAGGGGGCGCGAAGGTGAAGCTTTCTTT. Translated, it gives CSARDRGREGEAFF.

The J gene is TRBJ2-3, the V gene TRBV7-9; possibly TRBD2 for D (7 bases). V was trimmed by 8 bases and J by 13 bases, leaving 16 bases between them. Per the germline V gene, CDR1 is SEHNR and CDR2 is FQNEAQ (reference sequence). The CDR3 has 11 residues. CDR3 loop: CASGGGRAKYF. As DNA, the CDR3 is TGTGCCAGCGGGGGGGGCAGGGCTAAGTATTTT.

This clonotype was seen a handful of times. The chain uses TRBV10-3 and TRBJ2-7; TRBD1 agrees at 12 bases. The V and J ends lost 7 bases and 5 bases, in that order; junction bases with no gene match: 6. In germline, CDR1 is ENHRY, CDR2 SYGVKD. This CDR3 is 14 amino acids long. This CDR3 is CAIKGTGGRDEQYF. The CDR3, as DNA: TGTGCCATCAAAGGGACAGGGGGCCGCGACGAGCAGTACTTC.

The V call is TRBV4-1, the J call TRBJ1-1; D possibly corresponds to TRBD1 (6 bases). The germline V and J ends were trimmed by 1 base and 6 bases, with 18 bases remaining between them. The CDR3 totals 16 residues. CDR1 and CDR2 from the germline V gene are MGHRA and YSYEKL. This chain's CDR3 is CASSQVMDSGGPEAFF. The CDR3 bases are TGCGCCAGCAGCCAAGTCATGGACAGTGGGGGTCCTGAAGCTTTCTTT.

The chain has TRBV4-1 and TRBJ2-3; D may be TRBD1 or TRBD2 (5 bases each). CDR3 length: 17 amino acids. Trimming took off 2 bases at V and 4 bases at J, with 19 bases between the two ends. CDR1 and CDR2 (germline): MGHRA, YSYEKL. CDR3 DNA sequence: TGCGCCAGCAGCCAACTACCGGGGCCAGCTTCGCCAGATACGCAGTATTTT. This codes for CASSQLPGPASPDTQYF.